The subject of this entry is one T cell receptor (beta chain). This record comes from a study of shared clonotypes between healthy human individuals. Trimming pared 6 bases from V and 3 bases from J, leaving 18 bases between. Per germline, CDR1 MDHEN and CDR2 SYDVKM. The CDR3 consists of 15 residues. TCRdb keeps only in-frame clones here, not all; method: immunoSEQ multiplex PCR. Altogether 2 million to 2.5 million clones are present, roughly 92% being singletons, with the ten largest covering more than 0.35%. Material for sequencing was naive CD4+ T cells from PBMCs. Sample subset: CD45RA+ positively selected. J is TRBJ2-7 and V is TRBV28; D may correspond to TRBD1 or TRBD2 (5 bases each). The receptor was isolated from a man aged 18 to 30 in good health. Some clones in this sample may be carry-over from other donors' samples. CDR3 residues: CASSPRDPINYEQYF. CDR3 nucleotide sequence: TGTGCCAGCAGCCCTAGGGACCCGATCAACTACGAGCAGTACTTC.